The text below deals with one T cell receptor beta chain. What it binds is unknown. Use of 60 Vbeta and 13 Jbeta primers characterized the PCR. Profiled with immunoSEQ multiplex PCR; TCRdb holds only in-frame clones, not every one. In the table there are over 95,000 clones, approximately 80% of which are singletons. The data were taken from a study of cytomegalovirus exposure and HLA in healthy donors. Study background: Of the donors genotyped, about 390 in all, about 80% fell in the Caucasian-associated ancestry cluster. Study-wide points: A link between a missense DCLRE1C variant and TCR beta V- and J-gene trimming emerged from a later analysis.

Trimming removed 2 bases from V and 7 bases from J, with 15 bases in between. This CDR3 is 16 amino acids long. Per germline, CDR1 MNHEY and CDR2 SVGAGI. The chain joins TRBV6-5 to TRBJ1-6; D is possibly TRBD1 (5 bases). The sample consisted of PBMCs. The receptor was isolated from a man aged 35 to 55 in good health and CMV-seropositive. The CDR3 nucleotides read TGTGCCAGCAGTTACAGGGCGGGAAAGGGGAATTCACCCCTCCACTTT. Translating gives CASSYRAGKGNSPLHF.